Following are 10 T cell receptor beta chains from one sample sequenced in a study of blood T cell repertoires in COVID-19. Method: immunoSEQ multiplex PCR; TCRdb's copy keeps in-frame clones and lacks some. The sample carries around 300,000 clones, about 89% recorded once. Sequenced sample: PBMCs or T cells enriched from blood (not recorded which). The receptors shown here come from a woman in her late teens or twenties who had recovered from COVID-19.

Points on this clone: Other DNA sequences in the sample encode the same CDR3. The chain is built from TRBV19 and TRBJ2-7; 8 positions match TRBD1. Germline V gene data show CDR1 as LNHDA and CDR2 as SQIVND (reference sequence). This CDR3 has 14 residues. V was pared by 3 bases and J by 0 bases, with 1 base of the junction left unmatched. CDR3 bases: TGTGCCAGTAGTATTACAGGGGGCTCCTACGAGCAGTACTTC. It translates to CASSITGGSYEQYF.

This sequence joins TRBV2 and TRBJ2-5; D possibly corresponds to TRBD1 (5 bases). Germline-derived CDR1 and CDR2 are SNHLY and FYNNEI. CDR3 size: 14 residues. V lost 7 bases to trimming and J lost 1 base, with 13 bases between them. DNA for the CDR3: TGTGCCAGCAAGGGCAGGGTCCTCCAAGAGACCCAGTACTTC. This translates into CASKGRVLQETQYF.

The V call is TRBV29-1, the J call TRBJ1-1; 7 bases fit TRBD1. CDR1 and CDR2 (germline): SQVTM, ANQGSEA. The CDR3 has 12 amino acids. Unmatched junction bases numbered 9, after V lost 6 bases and J lost 8 bases. The CDR3 here is CSVPLRQGEAFF. In DNA form, the CDR3 reads TGCAGCGTACCACTCCGACAGGGAGAAGCTTTCTTT.

This clone occurred once. DNA of the CDR3: TGCGCCAGCAGCGCACGGGTAAACTCCTACAATGAGCAGTTCTTC. This sequence encodes CASSARVNSYNEQFF. The V call is TRBV5-1, the J call TRBJ2-1; the D is unclear. The CDR3 contains 15 residues. The germline V gene has CDR1 SGHRS and CDR2 YFSETQ. V lost 4 bases, J lost 0 bases, and 11 bases lay in between.

The chain recombines TRBV29-1 with TRBJ2-7; maybe TRBD1 (6 bases). CDR1 and CDR2 (germline): SQVTM, ANQGSEA. Trimming left V 7 bases short and J 3 bases short, with 13 bases between. This CDR3 is 12 amino acids long. CDR3 bases: TGCAGCGCTCAGGGGTACCGCTACGAGCAGTACTTC. The encoded protein is CSAQGYRYEQYF.

The V call is TRBV19, the J call TRBJ1-2; 7 nucleotides match TRBD1. The CDR3 spans 14 residues. V lost 7 bases, J lost 4 bases, and 9 bases stayed unmatched. The V gene's germline CDR1 is LNHDA and CDR2 SQIVND (reference sequence). For the CDR3, the DNA is TGTGCCAGTATGGGTACAGGGGAAGCCTATGGCTACACCTTC. Translation: CASMGTGEAYGYTF.

This sequence joins TRBV2 and TRBJ1-1; D is uncertain. The germline V gene encodes CDR1 SNHLY and CDR2 FYNNEI. V dropped 2 bases and J dropped 0 bases, with 31 bases sitting between them. There are 22 residues in the CDR3. The CDR3 region has the DNA TGTGCCAGCAGTGAACCCCGAGGGCAGAAGGTAGACCTCGCACGACTGAACACTGAAGCTTTCTTT. This gives the protein CASSEPRGQKVDLARLNTEAFF. The full variable domain, with the rest looked up from reference TRBV2 and TRBJ1-1, is EPEVTQTPSHQVTQMGQEVILRCVPISNHLYFYWYRQILGQKVEFLVSFYNNEISEKSEIFDDQFSVERPDGSNFTLKIRSTKLEDSAMYFCASSEPRGQKVDLARLNTEAFFGQGTRLTVV.

This sequence joins TRBV5-5 and TRBJ2-7; D call uncertain. CDR3 length equals 15 residues. Trimming stripped 4 bases from V and 1 base from J, with 15 bases between. Germline V gives CDR1 SGHKS, CDR2 YYEKEE (reference sequence). CDR3 residues: CASSLGPSLSYEQYF. The CDR3 DNA reads TGTGCCAGCAGCCTTGGGCCATCCCTTTCCTACGAGCAGTACTTC.

This clone was seen only once. The chain combines TRBV5-5 with TRBJ1-1; D not certain. This CDR3 contains 14 residues. V lost 2 bases, J lost 1 base, and 9 bases lay in between. Germline V gives CDR1 SGHKS, CDR2 YYEKEE (reference sequence). CDR3: CASSFLDWNTEAFF. Here the CDR3 DNA reads TGTGCCAGCAGCTTCCTGGACTGGAACACTGAAGCTTTCTTT.

The chain is built from TRBV9 and TRBJ1-4, with TRBD1 as a possible D gene (5 bases). CDR3 length: 15 amino acids. Trimming cost V 0 bases and J 10 bases, with 16 bases left between them. Germline CDR1 SGDLS, CDR2 YYNGEE. This CDR3 is CASSVGSIGAAKLFF. The CDR3 nucleotides read TGTGCCAGCAGCGTAGGAAGTATAGGGGCGGCAAAACTGTTTTTT.